The next 22 T cell receptor beta chains were all read from a single sample in a study of cytomegalovirus exposure and HLA in healthy donors. PCR was performed using 60 Vbeta and 13 Jbeta primers. This table comes from immunoSEQ multiplex PCR, and its TCRdb copy is limited to in-frame clones, with some not included. This table holds some 200,000 clones, about 80% found once. Sequenced: PBMCs. The receptors stem from a woman aged 25 to 39 in good health and CMV-seropositive.

The V call is TRBV29-1, the J call TRBJ1-2; the D is unclear. Trimming took off 7 bases at V and 8 bases at J, with 17 bases between the two ends. Per germline, CDR1 SQVTM and CDR2 ANQGSEA. CDR3 size: 12 residues. This CDR3 reads CSAADGSAGYTF. CDR3 nucleotides: TGCAGCGCCGCGGATGGGTCCGCGGGCTACACCTTC.

A single count supports this clone. The rearrangement joins TRBV7-9 to TRBJ1-6, with D hard to call. V was cut by 3 bases and J by 7 bases, with 10 bases left in between. The CDR3 covers 14 residues. Looked up from germline, CDR1 is SEHNR and CDR2 is FQNEAQ (reference sequence). CDR3 residues: CASSLEGRNSPLHF. The CDR3 coding sequence is TGTGCCAGCAGCTTGGAGGGAAGGAATTCACCCCTCCACTTT. Filled out from reference TRBV7-9 and TRBJ1-6, the complete variable domain reads DTGVSQNPRHKITKRGQNVTFRCDPISEHNRLYWYRQTLGQGPEFLTYFQNEAQLEKSRLLSDRFSAERPKGSFSTLEIQRTEQGDSAMYLCASSLEGRNSPLHFGNGTRLTVT.

This clone was counted only a few times. The rearrangement uses TRBV7-9 and TRBJ2-1; the match to TRBD2 covers 11 bases. This CDR3 has 17 amino acids. Germline V CDR1 and CDR2: SEHNR, FQNEAQ (reference sequence). V lost 1 base, J lost 0 bases, and 2 bases stayed unmatched. CDR3 in amino acids: CASSLGGLAVSYNEQFF. In DNA form, the CDR3 reads TGTGCCAGCAGCTTAGGGGGACTAGCGGTCTCCTACAATGAGCAGTTCTTC.

This chain joins TRBV6-1 and TRBJ2-7, with 7 nucleotides matching TRBD1. Per the germline V gene, CDR1 is MNHNS and CDR2 is SASEGT. There are 16 residues in the CDR3. Trimming removed 4 bases from V and 2 bases from J; junction bases left unmatched: 11. The CDR3, as DNA: TGTGCCAGCAGTGTAGTAAGGGGGCCGAGCCCCTACGAGCAGTACTTC. This codes for CASSVVRGPSPYEQYF.

This clone was counted a few times. The chain combines TRBV7-2 with TRBJ2-3; D ambiguous. V lost 3 bases and J 2 bases, leaving 9 bases between the germline ends. Germline V CDR1 and CDR2: SGHTA, FQGNSA. The CDR3 is 14 amino acids. The CDR3 loop reads CASSFFGPTDTQYF. CDR3 nucleotide sequence: TGTGCCAGCAGCTTTTTTGGGCCCACAGATACGCAGTATTTT.

The rearrangement links TRBV2 to TRBJ2-7; possible D gene TRBD2, 7 bases. CDR1 is SNHLY, CDR2 FYNNEI, per germline. The CDR3 length is 12 residues. V was shortened by 6 bases and J by 6 bases, with 12 bases between the two germline ends. The CDR3 sequence is CASRGGGPEQYF. The CDR3 DNA reads TGTGCCAGCAGAGGGGGGGGCCCCGAGCAGTACTTC.

This chain uses TRBV28 with TRBJ2-7; D gene unclear. In germline, CDR1 is MDHEN, CDR2 SYDVKM. V was trimmed by 2 bases and J by 4 bases, leaving 6 bases between them. The CDR3 is made up of 12 amino acids. This chain's CDR3 is CASSLQRYEQYF. CDR3 sequence (DNA): TGTGCCAGCAGTTTACAGCGATACGAGCAGTACTTC.

This chain uses TRBV30 with TRBJ1-4, with unresolved D. The CDR3 runs to 13 residues. CDR1 and CDR2 (germline): GTSNPN, SVGIG (reference sequence). V shed 1 base and J shed 1 base, with 4 bases lying between them. The CDR3 nucleotides read TGTGCCTGGAGTGGACAAACTAATGAAAAACTGTTTTTT. Protein: CAWSGQTNEKLFF.

This rearrangement joins TRBV27 to TRBJ2-7, with 7 positions matching TRBD1. V lost 5 bases and J lost 3; bases outside the gene matches: 7. CDR1 MNHEY and CDR2 SMNVEV come from the germline V gene (reference sequence). CDR3 length equals 14 residues. CDR3 amino acids: CASSVGTDYYEQYF. CDR3 nucleotides: TGTGCCAGCAGTGTGGGGACAGACTACTACGAGCAGTACTTC.

This sequence joins TRBV11-2 and TRBJ1-5; D remains ambiguous. Per the germline V gene, CDR1 is SGHAT and CDR2 is FQNNGV. The CDR3 contains 14 residues. V gave up 0 bases and J gave up 3 bases, with 6 bases separating them. The CDR3 spells CASSLDGHNQPQHF. For the CDR3, the DNA is TGTGCCAGCAGCTTAGATGGGCACAATCAGCCCCAGCATTTT.

The chain recombines TRBV7-2 with TRBJ2-2, with D possibly TRBD1 on 5 matching bases. Looked up from germline, CDR1 is SGHTA and CDR2 is FQGNSA. V lost 6 bases, J lost 2 bases, and 10 bases lay in between. There are 14 residues in the CDR3. The CDR3 nucleotides are TGTGCCAGCAGTTCTGACAGAAACACCGGGGAGCTGTTTTTT. This encodes CASSSDRNTGELFF.

The chain employs TRBV7-2 and TRBJ2-3, with D tentatively TRBD2 (7 bases). V lost 3 bases to trimming and J lost 1 base, with 20 bases between them. The CDR3 is made up of 18 amino acids. CDR1 is SGHTA, CDR2 FQGNSA, per germline. CDR3 coding DNA: TGTGCCAGCAGCTTCACGAGAGGGGGGGGGCCGGGCACAGATACGCAGTATTTT. Translation: CASSFTRGGGPGTDTQYF.

The sample holds one count of this clone. CDR3 DNA sequence: TGTGCCAGCAGCTTATCGGACAGCAGGGACTACGAGCAGTACTTC. Its protein product is CASSLSDSRDYEQYF. The gene calls are TRBV7-6 and TRBJ2-7, with D perhaps matching TRBD1 (6 bases). The CDR3 consists of 15 residues. In germline, CDR1 is SGHVS, CDR2 FNYEAQ. V was shortened by 2 bases and J by 3 bases, with 14 bases between the two germline ends.

V usage is TRBV7-2 and J usage is TRBJ2-7; TRBD1 matches at 11 bases. CDR1 SGHTA and CDR2 FQGNSA come from the germline V gene. The CDR3 contains 15 residues. V shed 3 bases and J 3 bases; nucleotides not matched to a gene: 4. The CDR3: CASSFRTGGDYEQYF. The DNA for the CDR3 is TGTGCCAGCAGCTTTAGGACAGGGGGCGACTACGAGCAGTACTTC. The whole variable domain, remainder taken from reference TRBV7-2 and TRBJ2-7, is GAGVSQSPSNKVTEKGKDVELRCDPISGHTALYWYRQSLGQGLEFLIYFQGNSAPDKSGLPSDRFSAERTGGSVSTLTIQRTQQEDSAVYLCASSFRTGGDYEQYFGPGTRLTVT.

The chain uses TRBV7-2 and TRBJ2-7, with 10 positions matching TRBD2. V trimming: 2 bases; J trimming: 3 bases; junction bases outside the gene matches: 10. CDR3 length: 17 residues. Germline CDR1 SGHTA, CDR2 FQGNSA. The CDR3 region has the DNA TGTGCCAGCAGCTTAATGGGATTAGCGGGGGGCCGCTACGAGCAGTACTTC. Encoded protein: CASSLMGLAGGRYEQYF.

The V and J genes are TRBV18 and TRBJ2-7; D possibly corresponds to TRBD1 (6 bases). CDR3 size: 15 residues. Germline-derived CDR1 and CDR2 are KGHSH and LQKENI. Trimming pared 4 bases from V and 1 base from J, leaving 14 bases between. The CDR3 DNA sequence: TGTGCCAGCTCACTACGACAGGACCTTTCCTACGAGCAGTACTTC. This encodes CASSLRQDLSYEQYF. Based on the CDR3 plus reference TRBV18 and TRBJ2-7, the full variable domain is NAGVMQNPRHLVRRRGQEARLRCSPMKGHSHVYWYRQLPEEGLKFMVYLQKENIIDESGMPKERFSAEFPKEGPSILRIQQVVRGDSAAYFCASSLRQDLSYEQYFGPGTRLTVT.

V usage is TRBV2 and J usage is TRBJ1-5, with D perhaps matching TRBD1 (6 bases). The V gene's germline CDR1 is SNHLY and CDR2 FYNNEI. There are 16 residues in the CDR3. Trimming shortened V by 5 bases and J by 4 bases, and 18 bases separated the two germline ends. For the CDR3, the DNA is TGTGCCAGCAGTTCATACAGGGATTGGGCTAATCAGCCCCAGCATTTT. Translating gives CASSSYRDWANQPQHF.

CDR3 DNA: TGTGCCAGTAGTATAGCAGGGGGAAGAGGTCAGCCCCAGCATTTT. This translates into CASSIAGGRGQPQHF. The chain has TRBV19 and TRBJ1-5; 7 bases match TRBD1. The CDR3 covers 15 residues. CDR1 LNHDA and CDR2 SQIVND come from the germline V gene (reference sequence). After removal of 1 base from V and 6 bases from J, the junction contained 6 bases not matched to a gene.

V is TRBV28 and J is TRBJ1-1; TRBD1 matches at 12 bases. Germline trimming cut 2 bases from V and 1 base from J; bases unmatched to any gene: 5. The CDR3 totals 17 residues. CDR1 MDHEN and CDR2 SYDVKM come from the germline V gene. DNA for the CDR3: TGTGCCAGCAGTTTACCGGGACAGGGGGCCCGGAACACTGAAGCTTTCTTT. Protein sequence: CASSLPGQGARNTEAFF.

The CDR3 here is CAWSTSGTGPNTIYF. The CDR3 DNA reads TGTGCCTGGAGTACTTCCGGGACAGGCCCAAACACCATATATTTT. The rearrangement links TRBV30 to TRBJ1-3, with 8 bases fitting TRBD1. CDR1 and CDR2 (germline): GTSNPN, SVGIG (reference sequence). V lost 2 bases to trimming and J lost 6 bases; unmatched junction nucleotides: 9. The CDR3 is 15 residues long.

The chain has TRBV19 and TRBJ2-1; D uncertain. Trimming removed 4 bases at V and 0 bases at J, with 10 bases between. Germline V gives CDR1 LNHDA, CDR2 SQIVND (reference sequence). The CDR3 spans 15 residues. The CDR3 nucleotides read TGTGCCAGTAGTAGGCTAGTGAGCTCCTACAATGAGCAGTTCTTC. Protein: CASSRLVSSYNEQFF. Variable domain in full (rest from reference TRBV19 and TRBJ2-1): DGGITQSPKYLFRKEGQNVTLSCEQNLNHDAMYWYRQDPGQGLRLIYYSQIVNDFQKGDIAEGYSVSREKKESFPLTVTSAQKNPTAFYLCASSRLVSSYNEQFFGPGTRLTVL.

V and J are TRBV7-7 and TRBJ1-1; 12 bases map to TRBD1. CDR3 length: 16 residues. J gave up 5 bases and V 5 bases, and 9 bases lay outside the gene matches. Germline-derived CDR1 and CDR2 are SSHAT and FNYEAQ (reference sequence). The DNA for the CDR3 is TGTGCCAGCAGCCCCCGGGACAGGGGGCATGGAACTGAAGCTTTCTTT. Its protein is CASSPRDRGHGTEAFF. Full variable domain (outside the CDR3, taken from reference TRBV7-7 and TRBJ1-1): GAGVSQSPRYKVTKRGQDVTLRCDPISSHATLYWYQQALGQGPEFLTYFNYEAQPDKSGLPSDRFSAERPEGSISTLTIQRTEQRDSAMYRCASSPRDRGHGTEAFFGQGTRLTVV.